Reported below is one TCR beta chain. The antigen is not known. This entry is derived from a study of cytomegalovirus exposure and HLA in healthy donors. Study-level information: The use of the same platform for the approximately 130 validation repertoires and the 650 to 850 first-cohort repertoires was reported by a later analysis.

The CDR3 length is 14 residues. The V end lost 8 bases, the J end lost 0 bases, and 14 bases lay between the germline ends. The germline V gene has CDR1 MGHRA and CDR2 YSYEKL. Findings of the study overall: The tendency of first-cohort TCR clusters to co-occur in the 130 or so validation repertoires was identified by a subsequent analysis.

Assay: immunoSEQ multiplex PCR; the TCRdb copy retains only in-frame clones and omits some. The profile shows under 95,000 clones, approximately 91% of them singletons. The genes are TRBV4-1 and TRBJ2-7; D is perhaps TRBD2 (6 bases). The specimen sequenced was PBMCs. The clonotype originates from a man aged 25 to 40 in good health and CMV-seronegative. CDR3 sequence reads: CASRLGGPSYEQYF. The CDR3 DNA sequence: TGCGCCAGCCGATTGGGGGGACCCTCCTACGAGCAGTACTTC.